These 15 T cell receptor beta chains came from one sample sequenced in a study of OX40 agonist ivuxolimab in advanced cancers. The protocol was immunoSEQ multiplex PCR, while the TCRdb copy is restricted to in-frame clones and leaves out a portion. The sample records approximately 41,000 clones, around 85% being singletons. Here the sequenced sample was CD4+ or CD8+ T cells sorted from blood, taken in a trial of the OX40 agonist ivuxolimab. The origin of the receptors is an adult with an advanced solid tumor such as melanoma, head and neck, liver or kidney cancer.

The chain recombines TRBV4-1 with TRBJ2-7; 7 bases are shared with TRBD1. The CDR3 has 15 residues. Losses at the gene ends were 4 bases for V and 0 bases for J; bases not matched to a gene: 6. The germline gives CDR1 MGHRA, CDR2 YSYEKL. The CDR3 DNA follows: TGCGCCAGCAGCCGTACAGGGGCAACCTCCTACGAGCAGTACTTC. Translation gives CASSRTGATSYEQYF.

The V call is TRBV11-3, the J call TRBJ2-1, with D maybe TRBD2 (5 bases). V was clipped by 3 bases and J by 8 bases, with 11 bases between them. Germline V gene lookup returns CDR1 SGHNT and CDR2 YENEEA. The CDR3 has 13 amino acids. This CDR3 is CASSFQARDEQFF. DNA of the CDR3: TGTGCCAGCAGCTTCCAGGCGCGGGATGAGCAGTTCTTC.

This sequence joins TRBV28 and TRBJ1-5, with unresolved D. Germline V gene sequence: CDR1 MDHEN, CDR2 SYDVKM. The ends were cut back, 7 bases at V and 10 bases at J, with 14 bases in the middle. The CDR3 has 12 residues. CDR3: CASTMAPRPQHF. Written as DNA, the CDR3 is TGTGCCAGCACCATGGCCCCTCGACCCCAGCATTTT.

J is TRBJ1-5 and V is TRBV19; 11 bases map to TRBD1. The CDR3 covers 15 residues. From germline, CDR1 is LNHDA and CDR2 SQIVND (reference sequence). V dropped 5 bases and J dropped 7; count of bases not matched to a gene: 7. DNA of the CDR3: TGTGCCAGTAGTCCTGGGACAGGGGGGGACCAGCCCCAGCATTTT. It translates to CASSPGTGGDQPQHF.

V is TRBV7-9 and J is TRBJ2-2, with D perhaps matching TRBD2 (5 bases). Deletions cut 2 bases from V and 7 bases from J, with 8 bases between. This CDR3 comprises 13 residues. Germline V gives CDR1 SEHNR, CDR2 FQNEAQ (reference sequence). CDR3 protein: CASSLTRIGELFF. For the CDR3, the DNA is TGTGCCAGCAGCTTAACTAGAATCGGGGAGCTGTTTTTT.

The chain recombines TRBV6-5 with TRBJ1-5; D not certain. The CDR3 spans 12 residues. The V gene's germline CDR1 is MNHEY and CDR2 SVGAGI. With 7 bases removed from V and 0 bases from J, the gap between germline ends came to 4 bases. Here the CDR3 DNA reads TGTGCCAGCAAAACTAGCAATCAGCCCCAGCATTTT. Translating gives CASKTSNQPQHF.

This sequence joins TRBV4-1 and TRBJ1-2; D remains ambiguous. Germline loops: CDR1 MGHRA, CDR2 YSYEKL. The V and J ends lost 4 bases and 2 bases respectively, with 17 bases between them. The CDR3 is 16 residues long. CDR3 coding DNA: TGCGCCAGCAGCCCTCATGAAAAGGGCAGGAACTATGGCTACACCTTC. Translating gives CASSPHEKGRNYGYTF.

This clone was observed a single time. This chain uses TRBV19 with TRBJ2-1; 10 bases are a match to TRBD2. Germline V lookup: CDR1 LNHDA, CDR2 SQIVND (reference sequence). This CDR3 is built from 15 residues. V lost 4 bases, J lost 8 bases, and 8 bases stayed unmatched. Written as DNA, the CDR3 is TGTGCCAGTAGTAGAAAGAGCGGGAGGGCCTATGAGCAGTTCTTC. Translated: CASSRKSGRAYEQFF.

The V gene is TRBV2, the J gene TRBJ2-3; 13 bases match TRBD2. Germline CDR1 and CDR2: SNHLY and FYNNEI. This CDR3 comprises 18 residues. V shed 2 bases, J shed 0 bases, and the junction held 5 bases outside the gene matches. In DNA form, the CDR3 reads TGTGCCAGCAGTGAACAACTAGCGGGAGGGTTAAGCACAGATACGCAGTATTTT. This sequence encodes CASSEQLAGGLSTDTQYF. The complete variable domain, with remaining parts taken from reference TRBV2 and TRBJ2-3, reads EPEVTQTPSHQVTQMGQEVILRCVPISNHLYFYWYRQILGQKVEFLVSFYNNEISEKSEIFDDQFSVERPDGSNFTLKIRSTKLEDSAMYFCASSEQLAGGLSTDTQYFGPGTRLTVL.

J is TRBJ2-7 and V is TRBV7-6; D may correspond to TRBD1 or TRBD2 (5 bases each). The CDR3 loop spans 15 amino acids. Germline CDR1 reads SGHVS; CDR2 reads FNYEAQ. Trimming took off 0 bases at V and 6 bases at J, with 15 bases between the two ends. CDR3 residues: CASSLAEGVGGEQYF. Here the CDR3 DNA reads TGTGCCAGCAGCTTAGCCGAAGGGGTCGGAGGCGAGCAGTACTTC.

The sample holds one count of this clone. The chain couples TRBV2 to TRBJ2-7; 7 positions match TRBD2. V lost 8 bases and J lost 6; bases outside the gene matches: 16. In germline, CDR1 is SNHLY, CDR2 FYNNEI. The CDR3 has 15 residues. The CDR3 DNA reads TGTGCCAGCTACAAAGGTGGGGAGGGTTACGGCGAGCAGTACTTC. It codes for CASYKGGEGYGEQYF.

The chain employs TRBV5-4 and TRBJ2-4; no clear D. V lost 4 bases and J 2 bases, leaving 10 bases between the germline ends. The CDR3 is 14 residues long. Germline-derived CDR1 and CDR2 are SGHNT and YYREEE (reference sequence). DNA of the CDR3: TGTGCCAGCAGCCCTGTGGGTTCCAAAAACATTCAGTACTTC. This codes for CASSPVGSKNIQYF.

V usage is TRBV5-1 and J usage is TRBJ2-6, with a weak D call TRBD1 (5 bases). This CDR3 contains 16 residues. CDR1 and CDR2 (germline): SGHRS, YFSETQ. V lost 4 bases and J 2 bases, leaving 13 bases between the germline ends. CDR3 region: CASSIHRPPGANVLTF. CDR3 bases: TGCGCCAGCAGCATCCACAGGCCTCCTGGGGCCAACGTCCTGACTTTC.

The chain is built from TRBV9 and TRBJ2-1; 12 bases align to TRBD2. Germline CDR1 is SGDLS and CDR2 is YYNGEE. This CDR3 is 15 amino acids long. Unmatched junction bases numbered 2, after V lost 0 bases and J lost 7 bases. This chain's CDR3 is CASSVGLAGGNEQFF. The CDR3 DNA sequence: TGTGCCAGCAGCGTAGGTCTAGCGGGAGGGAATGAGCAGTTCTTC.

This clone was counted a single time. The chain employs TRBV6-5 and TRBJ2-5; 8 bases are a match to TRBD1. The germline CDR1 and CDR2 sequences are MNHEY and SVGAGI. The CDR3 is 15 amino acids. With 6 bases clipped from V and 2 bases from J, the junction kept 8 bases outside the gene matches. The CDR3 protein is CASSPGGAGQETQYF. The DNA for the CDR3 is TGTGCCAGCAGCCCAGGGGGCGCGGGTCAAGAGACCCAGTACTTC.